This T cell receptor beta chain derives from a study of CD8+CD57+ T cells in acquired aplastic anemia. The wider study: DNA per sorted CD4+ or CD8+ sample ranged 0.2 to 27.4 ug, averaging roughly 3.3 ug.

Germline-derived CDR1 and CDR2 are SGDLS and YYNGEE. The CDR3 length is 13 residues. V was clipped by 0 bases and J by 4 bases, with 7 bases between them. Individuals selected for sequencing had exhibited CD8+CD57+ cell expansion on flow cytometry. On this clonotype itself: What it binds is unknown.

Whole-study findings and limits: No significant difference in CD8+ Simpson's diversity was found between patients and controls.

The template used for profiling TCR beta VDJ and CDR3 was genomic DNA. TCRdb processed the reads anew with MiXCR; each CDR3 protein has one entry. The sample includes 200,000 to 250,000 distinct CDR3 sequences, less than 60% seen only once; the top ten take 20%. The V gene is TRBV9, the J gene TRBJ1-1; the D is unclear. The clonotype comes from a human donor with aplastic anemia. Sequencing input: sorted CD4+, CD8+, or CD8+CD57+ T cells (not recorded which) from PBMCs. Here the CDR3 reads CASSVVASTEAFF. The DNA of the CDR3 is TGTGCCAGCAGCGTAGTGGCGAGCACTGAAGCTTTCTTT.